This entry describes one TCR beta chain. Its antigen is unknown. No much larger clone is present one base from it, and per-base qualities are unavailable. This sample was included in a study of blood T cell repertoires in COVID-19 (dated by TCRdb to 2020 to 2022). Background on the whole study: Samples covering the acute and convalescent phases of COVID-19 were provided by collaborators in the United States, Italy and Spain. The material from the prospective study consisted of cDNA or gDNA derived from T cells, B-cell-depleted T cells, or PBMCs. Deeply sampled blood TCRbeta repertoires from subjects exposed to, actively infected with, or recovered from COVID-19 were included in the dataset. A freely available public database, intended as a resource for researchers studying the immune response to SARS-CoV-2, is where the repertoires were released. The samples were drawn from the first 160 participants of the ongoing ImmuneRACE study and from some 1,300 subjects provided by 6 global collaborators. A de-identified subject ID, COVID-19 status, age in years and sex were almost always included in the sample metadata. Where HLA class I and class II types were available, the types were taken from metadata supplied by the sample provider, not from assay-based typing. Study-wide conclusions, independent of this receptor: The amount of clinical and demographic metadata varied by source and participant and was provided uncurated.

TCRbeta CDR3 regions were amplified from genomic DNA by means of the immunoSEQ Assay, a bias-controlled multiplex PCR. On the authors' methods: The number of nucleated cells in each sample was estimated from the amplification of reference gene primers within the assay. To quantify the absolute abundance of each unique TCRbeta CDR3 rearrangement, sequence reads were collapsed and filtered. For each sample, productive Simpson clonality was calculated as the square root of Simpson's diversity index across productive rearrangements. Held by TCRdb, this immuneACCESS table contains in-frame sequences only and omits some clones. Under half of the omission traces to an unresolved V gene where checked; the cause of the rest is unknown. V, J and clone size reflect that table, while D and trimming were determined from the DNA. Counted in this sample were some 80,000 clones; around four fifths of them appeared once. Roughly 18% of the sample comes from the top ten.

The collaborating institutions used their own protocols to collect whole blood in K2EDTA tubes. For TCRbeta analysis, collaborators shipped samples as frozen whole blood, isolated PBMCs, or DNA extracted from either of those sample types. The CDR3 has 15 amino acids, counting the end cysteine and valine. Only the CDR3 DNA is retained, 45 bases long and in frame from the first base. Trimming costs V 1 base and J 8 bases, and their ends lie 18 bases apart. CDR1 and CDR2 are drawn from the germline V gene: SGHAT, FQNNGV. Recombination linked TRBV11-2 to TRBJ2-7; a weak D assignment points to TRBD2 (6 bases agree). The sequenced sample was peripheral blood. This clonotype was obtained from a man older than 75 with active or convalescent COVID-19. The CDR3 reads CASSLGPEPGEQQYV. The bases read TGTGCCAGCAGCTTAGGGCCGGAGCCGGGAGAACAGCAGTACGTC.